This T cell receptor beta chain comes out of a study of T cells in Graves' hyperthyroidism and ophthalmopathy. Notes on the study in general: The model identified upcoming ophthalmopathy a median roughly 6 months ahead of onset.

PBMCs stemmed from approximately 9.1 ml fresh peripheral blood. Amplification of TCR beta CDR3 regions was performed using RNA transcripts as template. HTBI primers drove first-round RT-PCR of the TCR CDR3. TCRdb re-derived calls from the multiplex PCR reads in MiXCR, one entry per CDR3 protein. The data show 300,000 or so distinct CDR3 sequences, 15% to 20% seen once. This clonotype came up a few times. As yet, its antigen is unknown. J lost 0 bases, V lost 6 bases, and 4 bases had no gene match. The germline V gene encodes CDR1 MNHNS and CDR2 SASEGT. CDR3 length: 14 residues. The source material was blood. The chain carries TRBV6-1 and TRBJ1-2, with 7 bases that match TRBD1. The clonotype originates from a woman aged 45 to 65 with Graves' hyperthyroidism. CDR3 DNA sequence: TGTGCCAGCAGGAGGGACAGAACTAACTATGGCTACACCTTC. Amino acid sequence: CASRRDRTNYGYTF.